The next 21 T cell receptor beta chains were all read from a single sample in a study of blood T cell repertoires in COVID-19. The method was immunoSEQ multiplex PCR; TCRdb's version includes in-frame clones alone and lacks a portion of them. The table lists a few hundred thousand clones, roughly 90% of them singletons. Source material: PBMCs or T cells enriched from blood (not recorded which). These receptors all stem from an older woman who had recovered from COVID-19.

V gene TRBV11-1 combines with J gene TRBJ2-7; 10 nucleotides match TRBD2. CDR3 length: 16 amino acids. Per germline, CDR1 SGHAT and CDR2 FQDESV (reference sequence). V lost 1 base to trimming and J lost 3 bases; unmatched junction nucleotides: 6. CDR3 coding DNA: TGTGCCAGCAGCTTAGGACTAGCGGGTAATCTCTACGAGCAGTACTTC. This translates into CASSLGLAGNLYEQYF. The variable domain in full, with the rest retrieved from reference TRBV11-1 and TRBJ2-7, is EAEVAQSPRYKITEKSQAVAFWCDPISGHATLYWYRQILGQGPELLVQFQDESVVDDSQLPKDRFSAERLKGVDSTLKIQPAELGDSAMYLCASSLGLAGNLYEQYFGPGTRLTVT.

The rearrangement joins TRBV10-2 to TRBJ2-7; 11 bases line up with TRBD2. Germline CDR1 WSHSY, CDR2 SAAADI. This CDR3 has 17 residues. V was pared by 3 bases and J by 5 bases, with 12 bases of the junction left unmatched. The CDR3: CASSDVEWTSGHDEQYF. The CDR3 DNA is TGCGCCAGCAGTGACGTGGAGTGGACTAGCGGGCATGACGAGCAGTACTTC.

The CDR3 DNA sequence: TGTGCCAGCAGTTCCTACTGGACTAGCGCGAGGTCGGAGCAGTACTTC. Translated, it gives CASSSYWTSARSEQYF. V usage is TRBV6-5 and J usage is TRBJ2-7; TRBD2 matches 9 bases. Germline values: CDR1 MNHEY, CDR2 SVGAGI. The CDR3 is made up of 16 amino acids. The junction had 14 bases not matched to a gene; V was cut back by 4 bases and J by 7 bases.

The chain combines TRBV6-6 with TRBJ2-7; 8 nucleotides match TRBD1. CDR1 MNHNY and CDR2 SVGAGI come from the germline V gene (reference sequence). The CDR3 loop spans 15 amino acids. V gave up 6 bases and J gave up 4 bases; unmatched junction bases: 11. The DNA of the CDR3 is TGTGCCAGCAGACCCCCTCAGGGGGCGAGGTACGAGCAGTACTTC. It codes for CASRPPQGARYEQYF.

This chain links TRBV9 with TRBJ1-1, with D unclear. Trimming stripped 0 bases from V and 1 base from J, with 7 bases between. Germline loops: CDR1 SGDLS, CDR2 YYNGEE. The CDR3 runs 14 residues. The CDR3 region has the DNA TGTGCCAGCAGCGTAGGGCCGCCGAACACTGAAGCTTTCTTT. Its translation: CASSVGPPNTEAFF.

The chain has TRBV7-9 and TRBJ2-1; TRBD2 aligns across 10 bases. CDR1 is SEHNR and CDR2 is FQNEAQ in the germline V gene (reference sequence). The CDR3 runs to 15 residues. With 5 bases clipped from V and 8 bases from J, the junction kept 9 bases outside the gene matches. The CDR3 is CASSPSERGGHEQFF. For the CDR3, the DNA is TGTGCCAGCAGCCCCTCGGAGCGGGGGGGGCATGAGCAGTTCTTC.

The rearrangement uses TRBV7-2 and TRBJ2-1, with 9 bases matching TRBD2. With V trimmed by 2 bases and J by 0 bases, 11 bases remained unmatched. The V gene's germline CDR1 is SGHTA and CDR2 FQGNSA. CDR3 length: 19 amino acids. CDR3 in amino acids: CASSLLLAGRVSSYNEQFF. The CDR3 region has the DNA TGTGCCAGCAGCTTACTACTAGCGGGCCGAGTTAGCTCCTACAATGAGCAGTTCTTC.

V usage is TRBV21-1 and J usage is TRBJ1-5. TRBV21-1 is recorded as a pseudogene. The CDR3 is 13 residues long. The chain's CDR3 is CASSAALGAPQHF. The CDR3 DNA reads as TGTGCCAGCAGCGCGGCCCTTGGCGCGCCCCAGCATTTT.

The rearrangement uses TRBV2 and TRBJ1-5, with D perhaps matching TRBD1 (5 bases). CDR3 length: 14 residues. Germline V CDR1 and CDR2: SNHLY, FYNNEI. Trimming took off 5 bases at V and 5 bases at J, with 13 bases between the two ends. CDR3 region: CASSLEGLDQPQHF. The DNA for the CDR3 is TGTGCCAGCAGTCTGGAGGGGCTGGATCAGCCCCAGCATTTT.

V usage is TRBV6-5 and J usage is TRBJ1-1; tentative D call: TRBD1 (6 bases). The V gene lost 7 bases and the J gene lost 1 base, with 13 bases spanning the gap. CDR1 MNHEY and CDR2 SVGAGI come from the germline V gene. CDR3 length equals 14 residues. The CDR3 DNA sequence: TGTGCCAGCACCCAGGGGCGAGGGAACACTGAAGCTTTCTTT. Translated: CASTQGRGNTEAFF.

The rearrangement joins TRBV11-2 to TRBJ2-3; TRBD2 aligns across 16 bases. V shed 4 bases, J shed 3 bases, and the junction held 1 base outside the gene matches. The CDR3 spans 16 residues. Germline CDR1 SGHAT, CDR2 FQNNGV. In DNA form, the CDR3 reads TGTGCCAGCAGCTCGGGACTAGCGGGAGGGACAGATACGCAGTATTTT. This sequence encodes CASSSGLAGGTDTQYF. Based on the CDR3 plus reference TRBV11-2 and TRBJ2-3, the full variable domain is EAGVAQSPRYKIIEKRQSVAFWCNPISGHATLYWYQQILGQGPKLLIQFQNNGVVDDSQLPKDRFSAERLKGVDSTLKIQPAKLEDSAVYLCASSSGLAGGTDTQYFGPGTRLTVL.

V is TRBV3-1 (or the pseudogene TRBV3-2) and J is TRBJ2-3, with 7 bases identical to TRBD2. Germline trimming cut 6 bases from V and 2 bases from J; bases unmatched to any gene: 5. The CDR3 has 14 amino acids. Germline CDR1 LGHDT, CDR2 YNNKEL (reference sequence). The CDR3 is CASRAGGITDTQYF. The DNA of the CDR3 is TGTGCCAGCAGAGCCGGGGGGATCACAGATACGCAGTATTTT.

This chain links TRBV7-8 with TRBJ1-2; D is uncertain. V lost 1 base and J 3 bases, leaving 9 bases between the germline ends. Germline CDR1 is SGHVS and CDR2 is FQNEAQ. This CDR3 contains 14 residues. The CDR3 protein is CASSLGVGYYGYTF. CDR3 bases: TGTGCCAGCAGCTTAGGGGTGGGCTACTATGGCTACACCTTC. Supplemented by reference TRBV7-8 and TRBJ1-2, the full variable domain reads GAGVSQSPRYKVAKRGQDVALRCDPISGHVSLFWYQQALGQGPEFLTYFQNEAQLDKSGLPSDRFFAERPEGSVSTLKIQRTQQEDSAVYLCASSLGVGYYGYTFGSGTRLTVV.

This clone was seen just once. The chain combines TRBV5-1 with TRBJ2-7; 9 bases line up with TRBD2. With V trimmed by 4 bases and J by 3 bases, 8 bases remained unmatched. The CDR3 is 15 residues long. Germline values: CDR1 SGHRS, CDR2 YFSETQ. The CDR3 reads CASSALTSGSYEQYF. Here the CDR3 DNA reads TGCGCCAGCAGCGCATTGACTAGCGGCAGCTACGAGCAGTACTTC.

The chain couples TRBV10-1 to TRBJ1-5; 8 nucleotides agree with TRBD1. V dropped 2 bases and J dropped 2; count of bases not matched to a gene: 2. The CDR3 length is 15 residues. Germline V lookup: CDR1 WNHNN, CDR2 SYGVQD (reference sequence). The CDR3 bases are TGCGCCAGCAGTGAGCCGGACAGGGGCAATCAGCCCCAGCATTTT. This encodes CASSEPDRGNQPQHF.

The chain joins TRBV11-2 to TRBJ1-5; no firm D call. Trimming removed 2 bases at V and 9 bases at J, with 11 bases between. This CDR3 contains 13 residues. CDR1 and CDR2 from the germline V gene are SGHAT and FQNNGV. DNA of the CDR3: TGTGCCAGCAGCTTAAGTGAGGGTTCGCCCCAGCATTTT. Its translation is CASSLSEGSPQHF. Combining the CDR3 with reference TRBV11-2 and TRBJ1-5 gives the whole variable domain EAGVAQSPRYKIIEKRQSVAFWCNPISGHATLYWYQQILGQGPKLLIQFQNNGVVDDSQLPKDRFSAERLKGVDSTLKIQPAKLEDSAVYLCASSLSEGSPQHFGDGTRLSIL.

V is TRBV30 and J is TRBJ1-2; D uncertain. Per the germline V gene, CDR1 is GTSNPN and CDR2 is SVGIG (reference sequence). With 5 bases removed from V and 8 bases from J, the gap between germline ends came to 18 bases. This CDR3 contains 13 residues. CDR3 region: CAWGKMIGPGYTF. In DNA form, the CDR3 reads TGTGCCTGGGGAAAGATGATTGGCCCCGGCTACACCTTC.

As to this clone: The same CDR3 also results from other DNA sequences found in this sample. The rearrangement joins TRBV28 to TRBJ1-1; D might be TRBD1 (5 bases). V was clipped by 3 bases and J by 2 bases, with 13 bases between them. This CDR3 region has 15 residues. In germline, CDR1 is MDHEN, CDR2 SYDVKM. CDR3 loop: CASSLAGARNTEAFF. The CDR3 DNA sequence: TGTGCCAGCAGTTTGGCTGGGGCTAGAAACACTGAAGCTTTCTTT.

The chain uses TRBV28 and TRBJ2-3; TRBD1 might be the D (6 bases). Germline V lookup: CDR1 MDHEN, CDR2 SYDVKM. The V gene lost 5 bases and the J gene lost 6 bases, with 15 bases spanning the gap. CDR3 length: 14 residues. CDR3 sequence reads: CASSPLGGPDTQYF. CDR3 sequence (DNA): TGTGCCAGCAGTCCCCTTGGGGGCCCGGATACGCAGTATTTT.

J is TRBJ2-7 and V is TRBV7-6; D possibly corresponds to TRBD1 (6 bases). Germline CDR1 SGHVS, CDR2 FNYEAQ. CDR3 size: 15 residues. V was shortened by 6 bases and J by 2 bases, with 17 bases between the two germline ends. CDR3 DNA sequence: TGTGCCAGCAGTTCCTTCCGGGACACCCCCTACGAGCAGTACTTC. Its protein product is CASSSFRDTPYEQYF.

J is TRBJ1-4 and V is TRBV18, with TRBD1 identical over 9 bases. Germline V CDR1 and CDR2: KGHSH, LQKENI. This CDR3 has 14 residues. V trimming: 6 bases; J trimming: 8 bases; junction bases outside the gene matches: 7. Here the CDR3 reads CASSFRDREEKLFF. CDR3 coding DNA: TGTGCCAGCTCGTTCCGGGACAGGGAGGAAAAACTGTTTTTT. Filled out from reference TRBV18 and TRBJ1-4, the complete variable domain reads NAGVMQNPRHLVRRRGQEARLRCSPMKGHSHVYWYRQLPEEGLKFMVYLQKENIIDESGMPKERFSAEFPKEGPSILRIQQVVRGDSAAYFCASSFRDREEKLFFGSGTQLSVL.